The clone carrying this T cell receptor (beta chain) came up once. Vbeta (60) and Jbeta (13) primers were used in the PCR. TCRdb's copy holds only in-frame clones and misses some; the assay was immunoSEQ multiplex PCR. The sample consists of 180,000 or so clones, 80% to 90% of them appearing once. Germline CDR1 and CDR2: SNHLY and FYNNEI. CDR3 length: 16 amino acids. Deletions cut 7 bases from V and 2 bases from J, with 18 bases between. The source of the sample is a study of cytomegalovirus exposure and HLA in healthy donors. Sample: PBMCs. This receptor was obtained from a man aged 18 to 29 in good health and CMV-seropositive. V gene TRBV2 combines with J gene TRBJ2-4, with D maybe TRBD1 (5 bases). In DNA, the CDR3 is TGTGCCAGCACCCTCACAGGTCCTCCATCCAAAAACATTCAGTACTTC. As protein: CASTLTGPPSKNIQYF.